This T cell receptor (beta chain) was documented in a study of tumor T cells in aggressive B-cell lymphoma. TCRdb's table, derived via immunoSEQ multiplex PCR, lists solely in-frame clones and lacks some. The sample comprises over 2,500 clones, 91% of which are singletons, and more than 4% rests with the top ten. Germline-derived CDR1 and CDR2 are LNHDA and SQIVND (reference sequence). V gave up 3 bases and J gave up 5 bases; unmatched junction bases: 6. This CDR3 has 14 amino acids. The TCR was taken from an adult with diffuse large B cell lymphoma. The sequencing sample was made of tumor tissue. This chain links TRBV19 with TRBJ1-1, with TRBD1 matching over 7 bases. The CDR3, as DNA: TGTGCCAGTAGTATCCCAGGGGGAAGGACTGAAGCTTTCTTT. Its protein product is CASSIPGGRTEAFF.